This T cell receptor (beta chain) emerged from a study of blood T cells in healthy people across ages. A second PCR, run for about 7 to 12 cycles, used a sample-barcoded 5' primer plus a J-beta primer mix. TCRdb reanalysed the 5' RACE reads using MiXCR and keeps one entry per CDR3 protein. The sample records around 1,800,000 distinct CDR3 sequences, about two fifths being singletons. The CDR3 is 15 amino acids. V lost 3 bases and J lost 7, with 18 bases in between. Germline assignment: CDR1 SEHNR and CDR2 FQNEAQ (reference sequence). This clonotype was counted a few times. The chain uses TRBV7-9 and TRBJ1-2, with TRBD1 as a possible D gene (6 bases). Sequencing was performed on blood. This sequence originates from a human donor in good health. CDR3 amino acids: CASSLDTRGYGGYTF. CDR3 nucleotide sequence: TGTGCCAGCAGCTTGGATACCAGGGGTTACGGTGGCTACACCTTC.